Shown below are 13 T cell receptor beta chains from a single sample sequenced in a study of blood T cells in healthy people across ages. Next came a second PCR, run for 7 to 11 cycles, which used a sample-barcoded 5' primer along with a J-beta primer mix. TCRdb used MiXCR to reprocess the 5' RACE reads, holding one entry per CDR3 protein. The sample contains hundreds of thousands of distinct CDR3 sequences, around two fifths of which appear only once. Sequenced input: blood. The source is a man at least 80 years old in good health.

The chain couples TRBV7-2 to TRBJ2-3; 13 nucleotides match TRBD2. The CDR3 has 16 residues. The J segment lost 2 bases and the V segment lost 4 bases, leaving 3 bases of the junction unmatched. Germline CDR1 SGHTA, CDR2 FQGNSA. In DNA, the CDR3 is TGTGCCAGCAGCTCGACTAGCGGGGGGAACACAGATACGCAGTATTTT. This codes for CASSSTSGGNTDTQYF.

This clonotype has just a few counts. The rearrangement uses TRBV10-2 and TRBJ2-7; tentatively, D is TRBD2 (6 bases). Trimming removed 5 bases from V and 2 bases from J, with 16 bases in between. The germline V gene encodes CDR1 WSHSY and CDR2 SAAADI. The CDR3 runs 15 residues. The CDR3 bases are TGCGCCAGCAGTAATGGACTAAGGGGCGCCTACGAGCAGTACTTC. As protein: CASSNGLRGAYEQYF.

The rearrangement links TRBV3-1 to TRBJ2-7; D gene uncertain. The CDR3 length is 15 residues. V lost 0 bases, J lost 7 bases, and 16 bases lay in between. Germline values: CDR1 LGHDT, CDR2 YNNKEL (reference sequence). The CDR3 sequence is CASSQDGLVTGEQYF. CDR3 sequence (DNA): TGTGCCAGCAGCCAAGACGGGCTAGTAACGGGTGAGCAGTACTTC.

This clonotype was picked up one time. The chain recombines TRBV9 with TRBJ2-4, with a tentative D call TRBD2 (6 bases). Germline V gene data show CDR1 as SGDLS and CDR2 as YYNGEE. CDR3 length: 15 amino acids. Between the trimmed V and J ends, which lost 2 bases and 13 bases, there was a span of 22 bases. The CDR3 nucleotides are TGTGCCAGCAGCGTCTCCTCTAGCGCTCGCGGGGAGCAGTACTTC. This encodes CASSVSSSARGEQYF.

V usage is TRBV7-2 and J usage is TRBJ2-2, with 9 positions matching TRBD2. This CDR3 region has 16 residues. Germline V gene data show CDR1 as SGHTA and CDR2 as FQGNSA. The V gene end was trimmed by 1 base and the J gene end by 2 bases; junction bases not matched to a gene: 2. Here the CDR3 reads CASSLERGVNTGELFF. The DNA for the CDR3 is TGTGCCAGCAGCTTAGAGCGGGGGGTTAACACCGGGGAGCTGTTTTTT.

Comment on this clonotype: Mismatch with germline at one junction end may stem from a read error. The chain combines TRBV7-9 with TRBJ2-1, with 7 bases that match TRBD2. The germline CDR1 and CDR2 sequences are SEHNR and FQNEAQ (reference sequence). The CDR3 covers 11 residues. The CDR3 region is CVSSWEGEQFF. DNA for the CDR3: TGTGTCAGCAGCTGGGAGGGTGAGCAGTTCTTC.

V is TRBV3-1 and J is TRBJ2-3; 7 nucleotides align to TRBD1. Trimming took 3 bases from V and 0 from J; bases not matched to a gene: 6. The germline CDR1 and CDR2 sequences are LGHDT and YNNKEL (reference sequence). This CDR3 has 16 amino acids. The CDR3 region has the DNA TGTGCCAGCAGCCACCGACAGGGCGGGAGCACAGATACGCAGTATTTT. Translated, it gives CASSHRQGGSTDTQYF.

The V call is TRBV4-1, the J call TRBJ1-4; 9 bases align to TRBD1. There are 16 residues in the CDR3. Losses at the gene ends were 0 bases for V and 7 bases for J; bases not matched to a gene: 6. In germline, CDR1 is MGHRA, CDR2 YSYEKL. The CDR3 DNA sequence: TGCGCCAGCAGCCAAGACAAAGGGACAGGGACTGAAAAACTGTTTTTT. Its protein is CASSQDKGTGTEKLFF.

CDR3 residues: CASSVGGGAETQYF. The CDR3 nucleotides are TGTGCCAGCAGCGTAGGAGGAGGGGCGGAGACCCAGTACTTC. The genes are TRBV7-2 and TRBJ2-5; the D gene is possibly TRBD2 (6 bases). V was pared by 5 bases and J by 5 bases, with 15 bases between. The germline CDR1 and CDR2 sequences are SGHTA and FQGNSA. The CDR3 is 14 residues long.

This clonotype was picked up a small number of times. The rearrangement joins TRBV14 to TRBJ2-6; D remains unclear. Looked up from germline, CDR1 is SGHDN and CDR2 is FVKESK. V was pared by 0 bases and J by 3 bases, with 9 bases between. The CDR3 is made up of 16 amino acids. CDR3: CASSQDVMVGANVLTF. The CDR3 region has the DNA TGTGCCAGCAGCCAAGACGTAATGGTTGGGGCCAACGTCCTGACTTTC.

This clonotype appeared many times. The chain couples TRBV12-3 or TRBV12-4 to TRBJ2-2; D uncertain. The length of the CDR3 is 12 residues. Trimming stripped 6 bases from V and 0 bases from J, with 2 bases between. CDR3 sequence: CASRTNTGELFF. The DNA for the CDR3 is TGTGCCAGCAGGACGAACACCGGGGAGCTGTTTTTT.

The chain is built from TRBV12-3 or TRBV12-4 and TRBJ1-2; 7 bases agree with TRBD1. V shed 8 bases and J 8 bases; nucleotides not matched to a gene: 20. The CDR3 is made up of 16 amino acids. The CDR3 protein is CASHLPRGRTRRGYTF. The DNA for the CDR3 is TGTGCCAGCCACCTGCCGAGGGGGCGCACTCGGAGGGGCTACACCTTC.

With regard to this clonotype: Since a much larger clone is just one base distant, this may be a read error. V and J are TRBV6-4 and TRBJ2-2, with 7 positions matching TRBD1. The ends lost 3 bases at V and 4 bases at J; junction bases unmatched: 5. In germline, CDR1 is MRHNA, CDR2 SNTAGT. This CDR3 has 15 residues. For the CDR3, the DNA is TGTGCCAGCAGTGATACTTCAGGGGGCACCGGGGAGCTGTTTTTT. It translates to CASSDTSGGTGELFF.